This is a list of T cell receptor beta chains from one sample in a study of shared clonotypes between healthy human individuals. Clones were read by immunoSEQ multiplex PCR, and TCRdb kept only the in-frame ones, dropping some. The data hold more than 1,200,000 clones, with approximately 98.5% observed a single time. Sequencing was performed on naive CD4+ T cells sorted from blood. These receptors all stem from a man aged 25-45 years in good health. Each CDR3 is given with its conserved first and last residue. The order of the fields is V gene, D gene, clone size, J gene, CDR3 DNA, CDR3 protein. The D gene is left open where the match is weak. The size field is filled for only some rows; it gives once, few, many or a size class.

TRBV7-2	TRBD2	.	TRBJ2-1	TGTGCCAGCAGCTTAAGTCTACTAGCGGGAGTGGTCAATGAGCAGTTCTTC	CASSLSLLAGVVNEQFF
TRBV19	TRBD1	.	TRBJ1-5	TGTGCCAGTAGTATGTACAGGGGCGACGGCAATCAGCCCCAGCATTTT	CASSMYRGDGNQPQHF
TRBV28	.	.	TRBJ2-1	TGTGCCAGCAGTTCAATACCCTACAATGAGCAGTTCTTC	CASSSIPYNEQFF
TRBV19	.	.	TRBJ2-3	TGTGCCAGTAGTCCCCCAGGGTGGCCCACAGATACGCAGTATTTT	CASSPPGWPTDTQYF
TRBV4-3	TRBD2	.	TRBJ2-7	TGCGCCAGCAGCCAGGGGTTCAGCGGGGTATACGAGCAGTACTTC	CASSQGFSGVYEQYF
TRBV4-2	TRBD2	.	TRBJ2-7	TGTGCCAGCAGCCAAGTAAGCGGGAGCACCTACGAGCAGTACTTC	CASSQVSGSTYEQYF
TRBV4-1	.	.	TRBJ2-7	TGCGCCAGCAGCCAAGGGGTTAGCGCCTACTACGGGCAGTACTTC	CASSQGVSAYYGQYF
TRBV4-3	.	.	TRBJ2-1	TGCGCCAGCAGCCAAGAAAGCGGGTTGGGTAGTGAGCAGTTCTTC	CASSQESGLGSEQFF
TRBV5-1	TRBD1	.	TRBJ2-5	TGCGCCAGCAGCCTAGGGACAGGGCTGGGAGAGACCCAGTACTTC	CASSLGTGLGETQYF
TRBV9	TRBD2	.	TRBJ2-1	TGTGCCAGCAGCGAGGGGGCTACTAGCGGGAGGGCCTTGTATGAGCAGTTCTTC	CASSEGATSGRALYEQFF
TRBV7-9	TRBD2	.	TRBJ2-3	TGTGCCAGCAGCCCAGTTCTCGAGGCGCGGGGGGCAGATACGCAGTATTTT	CASSPVLEARGADTQYF
TRBV25-1	.	.	TRBJ1-1	TGTGCCAGCAGTGAGGCCCCAGATGTGGCTGAAGCTTTCTTT	CASSEAPDVAEAFF
TRBV2	TRBD1	once	TRBJ1-2	TGTGCCAGCAGCCAGGACAGGGGGGCATCTAACTATGGCTACACCTTC	CASSQDRGASNYGYTF
TRBV2	.	.	TRBJ2-7	TGTGCCAGCAGTGGCGTGGGGCGAGGTATCTACGAGCAGTACTTC	CASSGVGRGIYEQYF
TRBV5-1	TRBD2	.	TRBJ2-1	TGCGCCAGCAGCTTGGGGACTAGTTCGTACAATGAGCAGTTCTTC	CASSLGTSSYNEQFF
TRBV18	.	.	TRBJ1-5	TGTGCCAGCTCACTAACGGACACCTGGGTGCCCCAGCATTTT	CASSLTDTWVPQHF
TRBV13	.	.	TRBJ2-7	TGTGCCAGCAGCCCTTCCTACGAGCAGTACTTC	CASSPSYEQYF
TRBV11-2	.	.	TRBJ1-4	TGTGCCAGCAGCTTAGACCAGGGTTGGTCTTCGACTAATGAAAAACTGTTTTTT	CASSLDQGWSSTNEKLFF
TRBV6-5	.	.	TRBJ2-7	TGTGCCAGCAGCCGCTCATCCTACGAGCAGTACTTC	CASSRSSYEQYF
TRBV20-1	.	once	TRBJ2-7	TGCAGTGCTAGAATGGTGGGGGAGCAGTACTTC	CSARMVGEQYF
TRBV27	.	.	TRBJ1-2	TGTGCCAGCAGTTTGAGCACAAGGGGCGGCTATGGCTACACCTTC	CASSLSTRGGYGYTF
TRBV30	TRBD2	.	TRBJ2-7	TGTGCCTACTCCCGACTAGCGGGAGGGTACGAGCAGTACTTC	CAYSRLAGGYEQYF
TRBV28	.	.	TRBJ1-2	TGTGCCAGCAGTTTTAATGATAGGGCAGGGACATCTGGCTACACCTTC	CASSFNDRAGTSGYTF
TRBV4-1	.	once	TRBJ1-4	TGCGCCAGCAGCCTTTTAGGGGGGCGGGGTGAAAAACTGTTTTTT	CASSLLGGRGEKLFF
TRBV7-8	.	.	TRBJ2-5	TGTGCCAGCAGCTTACTCGCTGAGGCCAGGAAGACCCAGTACTTC	CASSLLAEARKTQYF
TRBV27	TRBD1	.	TRBJ1-2	TGTGCCAGCAGTACAGGGGGCGATGGCTACACCTTC	CASSTGGDGYTF
TRBV18	.	.	TRBJ2-7	TGTGCCAGCTCACCCCGGGCCTTCTACGAGCAGTACTTC	CASSPRAFYEQYF
TRBV5-1	.	.	TRBJ2-1	TGCGCCAGCAGCCTGTTGGGGGCGTACAATGAGCAGTTCTTC	CASSLLGAYNEQFF
TRBV9	.	.	TRBJ1-1	TGTGCCAGCAGCCCCCTCCGTGGAGCTTTCTTT	CASSPLRGAFF
TRBV29-1	.	once	TRBJ1-2	TGCAGCTCTGAGGGCCAGAACTATGGCTACACCTTC	CSSEGQNYGYTF
TRBV7-9	.	.	TRBJ2-2	TGTGCCAGCAGCTTACGGGCGGGGACCGGGGAGCTGTTTTTT	CASSLRAGTGELFF
TRBV9	.	once	TRBJ2-7	TGTGCCAGCAGCGTAGCGAGGGAAACCTACGAGCAGTACTTC	CASSVARETYEQYF
TRBV2	.	.	TRBJ1-5	TGTGCCAGCAGGAGGGGTTCCAATCAGCCCCAGCATTTT	CASRRGSNQPQHF
TRBV11-3	TRBD2	.	TRBJ2-3	TGTGCCAGCAGCCAAGACACGGGAGGTACGCAGTATTTT	CASSQDTGGTQYF
TRBV25-1	.	.	TRBJ1-2	TGTGCCAGCAGTGGGGGATGGTCCAGGAACTATGGCTACACCTTC	CASSGGWSRNYGYTF
TRBV7-2	.	.	TRBJ2-3	TGTGCCAGCAGCTCGACCACAGATACGCAGTATTTT	CASSSTTDTQYF
TRBV10-1	.	.	TRBJ1-2	TGCGCCAGCAGTGATGGGAAAGGACGCATGGGCTACACCTTC	CASSDGKGRMGYTF
TRBV5-1	.	.	TRBJ2-7	TGCGCCAGCAGCTGCCCCGGGGGCAGGGGTTGCTACGAGCAGTACTTC	CASSCPGGRGCYEQYF
TRBV13	.	.	TRBJ2-7	TGTGCCAGCAGCCCCTCCTCTGCAGGGACCTACGAGCAGTACTTC	CASSPSSAGTYEQYF
TRBV28	TRBD2	.	TRBJ2-2	TGTGCCAGCAGTAACTTAGCGGGTACCGGGGAGCTGTTTTTT	CASSNLAGTGELFF